These 20 T cell receptor beta chains were sequenced from one sample in a study of regulatory T cells in long-lasting Graves disease. Indicated time point: newly diagnosed GD, antithyroid drugs for less than 3 months. Extracted PBMC RNA gave rise to the TCR library. CDR3 regions were amplified by Arm-PCR using iRepertoire HTBI primers to build TCR beta libraries. MiXCR, applied by TCRdb to the multiplex PCR reads, yields one record per CDR3 protein. The sample has 390,000 or so distinct CDR3 sequences; approximately 12% are singletons. These sequences were also reported in another study, on T cells in Graves' hyperthyroidism and ophthalmopathy.

Sequencing used peripheral blood mononuclear cells (PBMCs), obtained at new diagnosis, from a patient treated with antithyroid drugs. The receptors shown here come from a young woman with Graves disease.

This clonotype was counted at least ten times. This chain connects TRBV7-6 to TRBJ2-2; D might be TRBD2 (7 bases). V lost 3 bases and J 5 bases, leaving 13 bases between the germline ends. The germline CDR1 and CDR2 sequences are SGHVS and FNYEAQ. The CDR3 consists of 15 residues. The DNA for the CDR3 is TGTGCCAGCAGCTTCACGGGGGGCGAGACCGGGGAGCTGTTTTTT. Translated, it gives CASSFTGGETGELFF. The entire variable domain, with the rest obtained from reference TRBV7-6 and TRBJ2-2, is as follows: GAGVSQSPRYKVTKRGQDVALRCDPISGHVSLYWYRQALGQGPEFLTYFNYEAQQDKSGLPNDRFSAERPEGSISTLTIQRTEQRDSAMYRCASSFTGGETGELFFGEGSRLTVL.

This clonotype was observed at least ten times. The genes are TRBV3-1 and TRBJ2-2; D uncertain. CDR1 and CDR2 from the germline V gene are LGHDT and YNNKEL (reference sequence). This CDR3 has 15 residues. The V gene lost 1 base and the J gene lost 1 base, with 7 bases spanning the gap. The CDR3 protein is CASSQGNWNTGELFF. For the CDR3, the DNA is TGTGCCAGCAGCCAAGGAAACTGGAACACCGGGGAGCTGTTTTTT.

Ten or more counts support this clonotype. This sequence joins TRBV6-2 or TRBV6-3 and TRBJ2-5; 9 bases align to TRBD2. With 5 bases clipped from V and 2 bases from J, the junction kept 6 bases outside the gene matches. Germline V CDR1 and CDR2: MNHEY, SVGEGT. This CDR3 comprises 15 residues. The CDR3 nucleotides read TGTGCCAGCAGTGATGAGCGGGGGGCTCAAGAGACCCAGTACTTC. Translated: CASSDERGAQETQYF.

This chain links TRBV29-1 with TRBJ1-2; 9 nucleotides align to TRBD1. The CDR3 is 12 residues long. The germline V gene encodes CDR1 SQVTM and CDR2 ANQGSEA. Unmatched junction bases numbered 7, after V lost 8 bases and J lost 6 bases. CDR3 in DNA: TGCAGCCTGGGACAGGGATCCCATGGCTACACCTTC. Its translation: CSLGQGSHGYTF.

This clonotype was detected many times. CDR3 sequence reads: CASRDHSRLADNEQFF. The CDR3, as DNA: TGTGCCAGCAGGGATCACAGCCGGCTAGCGGACAATGAGCAGTTCTTC. The gene calls are TRBV2 and TRBJ2-1, with 7 bases that match TRBD2. Germline V gene data show CDR1 as SNHLY and CDR2 as FYNNEI. With 6 bases clipped from V and 5 bases from J, the junction kept 13 bases outside the gene matches. This CDR3 is built from 16 residues.

The J gene is TRBJ2-3, the V gene TRBV11-1; D is unclear. Trimming shortened V by 6 bases and J by 0 bases, and 10 bases separated the two germline ends. The CDR3 extends over 14 amino acids. CDR1 and CDR2 from the germline V gene are SGHAT and FQDESV (reference sequence). Here the CDR3 reads CASSPVQSTDTQYF. The CDR3, as DNA: TGTGCCAGCAGTCCGGTACAGAGCACAGATACGCAGTATTTT.

This clonotype appeared many times. The chain couples TRBV28 to TRBJ2-5; D gene ambiguous. Germline V CDR1 and CDR2: MDHEN, SYDVKM. V lost 2 bases, J lost 7 bases, and 5 bases lay in between. The length of the CDR3 is 11 residues. This CDR3 reads CASSLASTQYF. The CDR3 DNA follows: TGTGCCAGCAGTTTAGCGTCGACCCAGTACTTC. The whole variable domain, filled in from reference TRBV28 and TRBJ2-5, reads DVKVTQSSRYLVKRTGEKVFLECVQDMDHENMFWYRQDPGLGLRLIYFSYDVKMKEKGDIPEGYSVSREKKERFSLILESASTNQTSMYLCASSLASTQYFGPGTRLLVL.

This clonotype has a count of ten or more. The V call is TRBV12-3 or TRBV12-4, the J call TRBJ2-3; 13 bases line up with TRBD2. The CDR3 totals 17 residues. With 4 bases clipped from V and 5 bases from J, the junction kept 9 bases outside the gene matches. The CDR3 DNA reads TGTGCCAGCAGTTCGGGACTAGCGGGGCCCGCGCTAGATACGCAGTATTTT. Residues: CASSSGLAGPALDTQYF.

This clonotype was seen ten or more times. The rearrangement joins TRBV20-1 to TRBJ2-3; D is unclear. This CDR3 is built from 16 residues. V was shortened by 6 bases and J by 0 bases, with 19 bases between the two germline ends. Germline V gene lookup returns CDR1 DFQATT and CDR2 SNEGSKA (reference sequence). The CDR3: CSAPHLSTHSTDTQYF. The DNA for the CDR3 is TGCAGTGCACCCCATCTTAGTACGCATAGCACAGATACGCAGTATTTT.

This clonotype was seen many times. The chain carries TRBV2 and TRBJ1-3; D is ambiguous. Germline CDR1 is SNHLY and CDR2 is FYNNEI. The CDR3 has 14 residues. Trimming pared 5 bases from V and 0 bases from J, leaving 8 bases between. This chain's CDR3 is CASSYLTSGNTIYF. The CDR3, as DNA: TGTGCCAGCAGTTACCTGACCTCTGGAAACACCATATATTTT.

Comment on this clonotype: This is likely a read error, given that the CDR3 carries no conserved phenylalanine or tryptophan at its end. The rearrangement joins TRBV4-1 to TRBJ2-3; D is undetermined. V lost 1 base and J lost 0, with 11 bases in between. Germline V gene lookup returns CDR1 MGHRA and CDR2 YSYEKL. There are 16 residues in the CDR3. The CDR3, as DNA: TGCGCCAGCAGCCAAGTCAGCGCCAGGAGCACAGATACGCAGTATCTT. The encoded protein is CASSQVSARSTDTQYL.

This clonotype was recorded many times. The chain carries TRBV29-1 and TRBJ1-2; 8 bases agree with TRBD1. The germline V gene encodes CDR1 SQVTM and CDR2 ANQGSEA. There are 12 residues in the CDR3. V was clipped by 3 bases and J by 4 bases; unmatched bases: 1. The CDR3 DNA follows: TGCAGCGTTGACACAGGGGGCTATGGCTACACCTTC. Protein product: CSVDTGGYGYTF.

The chain joins TRBV15 to TRBJ1-6; D gene ambiguous. The CDR3 spans 13 residues. Germline V lookup: CDR1 LNHNV, CDR2 YYDKDF (reference sequence). The ends were cut back, 4 bases at V and 8 bases at J, with 9 bases in the middle. Written as DNA, the CDR3 is TGTGCCACCAGCATCAGGAAGGATTCACCCCTCCACTTT. Translating gives CATSIRKDSPLHF.

The V gene is TRBV30, the J gene TRBJ2-3, with D perhaps TRBD1 or TRBD2 (5 bases each). V shed 5 bases and J shed 6 bases, with 18 bases lying between them. Per germline, CDR1 GTSNPN and CDR2 SVGIG (reference sequence). The CDR3 length is 14 residues. The CDR3 reads CAWGDLRGQDTQYF. As DNA, the CDR3 is TGTGCCTGGGGGGATCTGAGGGGCCAGGATACGCAGTATTTT.

This clonotype appeared many times. The chain links TRBV11-2 to TRBJ2-1; no clear D. CDR3 size: 15 residues. The germline CDR1 and CDR2 sequences are SGHAT and FQNNGV. With 3 bases removed from V and 15 bases from J, the gap between germline ends came to 24 bases. The CDR3 nucleotides are TGTGCCAGCAGCTTCGCAGGAGAAACCCTCTTCGGGCGGTTCTTC. Translated: CASSFAGETLFGRFF.

This clonotype was picked up many times. The genes are TRBV13 and TRBJ2-1; 8 positions agree with TRBD2. CDR3 length: 16 residues. The germline V gene has CDR1 PRHDT and CDR2 FYEKMQ (reference sequence). J lost 3 bases, V lost 0 bases, and 4 bases had no gene match. CDR3 nucleotide sequence: TGTGCCAGCAGCTTAGGGCCGGGGGGGCTCTACAATGAGCAGTTCTTC. It yields the protein CASSLGPGGLYNEQFF. Full variable domain (rest looked up from reference TRBV13 and TRBJ2-1): AAGVIQSPRHLIKEKRETATLKCYPIPRHDTVYWYQQGPGQDPQFLISFYEKMQSDKGSIPDRFSAQQFSDYHSELNMSSLELGDSALYFCASSLGPGGLYNEQFFGPGTRLTVL.

V gene TRBV7-9 combines with J gene TRBJ2-1, with TRBD1 matching 11 bases. The junction had 4 bases not matched to a gene; V was cut back by 0 bases and J by 3 bases. Germline values: CDR1 SEHNR, CDR2 FQNEAQ (reference sequence). The CDR3 extends over 17 amino acids. The CDR3 loop reads CASSLAPGTGGYNEQFF. The CDR3 coding sequence is TGTGCCAGCAGCTTAGCTCCCGGGACAGGGGGCTACAATGAGCAGTTCTTC. The full variable domain, rest sourced from reference TRBV7-9 and TRBJ2-1, is DTGVSQNPRHKITKRGQNVTFRCDPISEHNRLYWYRQTLGQGPEFLTYFQNEAQLEKSRLLSDRFSAERPKGSFSTLEIQRTEQGDSAMYLCASSLAPGTGGYNEQFFGPGTRLTVL.

The chain couples TRBV20-1 to TRBJ2-1; TRBD1 agrees at 9 bases. The germline V gene has CDR1 DFQATT and CDR2 SNEGSKA (reference sequence). V was pared by 5 bases and J by 9 bases, with 11 bases of the junction left unmatched. The CDR3 contains 14 residues. The CDR3 DNA follows: TGCAGTGCTCGCGGGACAGGGTCAGTAAGTGAGCAGTTCTTC. It specifies CSARGTGSVSEQFF.

V is TRBV3-1 and J is TRBJ1-2; perhaps TRBD1 as D (5 bases). The CDR3 contains 12 residues. The V gene lost 4 bases and the J gene lost 7 bases, with 10 bases spanning the gap. Germline CDR1 is LGHDT and CDR2 is YNNKEL (reference sequence). In DNA, the CDR3 is TGTGCCAGCAGCCCGAGCGGGGGTGGCTACACCTTC. Its translation is CASSPSGGGYTF. Based on the CDR3 plus reference TRBV3-1 and TRBJ1-2, the full variable domain is DTAVSQTPKYLVTQMGNDKSIKCEQNLGHDTMYWYKQDSKKFLKIMFSYNNKELIINETVPNRFSPKSPDKAHLNLHINSLELGDSAVYFCASSPSGGGYTFGSGTRLTVV.

The rearrangement links TRBV12-3 or TRBV12-4 to TRBJ2-3; 13 nucleotides line up with TRBD2. The CDR3 is made up of 16 amino acids. Germline trimming cut 5 bases from V and 6 bases from J; bases unmatched to any gene: 8. CDR3 bases: TGTGCCAGCAGTGAGGGACTAGCGGGAATGGTCGATACGCAGTATTTT. Translated, it gives CASSEGLAGMVDTQYF.